The 14 T cell receptor beta chains reported below all come from one sample, sequenced in a study of shared clonotypes between healthy human individuals. This table comes from immunoSEQ multiplex PCR, and its TCRdb copy is limited to in-frame clones, with some not included. The sample holds nearly 1,000,000 clones, about 80% seen once. Sequenced: memory CD4+ T cells sorted from blood. As to subset: CD45RA-negative fraction. The source of these receptors is a young man in good health.

The rearrangement joins TRBV5-1 to TRBJ2-7; TRBD2 matches 7 bases. CDR1 and CDR2 (germline): SGHRS, YFSETQ. This CDR3 contains 19 residues. The ends lost 0 bases at V and 2 bases at J; junction bases unmatched: 17. CDR3 in amino acids: CASSLARGVAGAYAYEQYF. The CDR3 coding sequence is TGCGCCAGCAGCTTGGCCCGGGGGGTGGCGGGAGCCTATGCCTACGAGCAGTACTTC.

The chain is built from TRBV10-3 and TRBJ2-3, with TRBD2 matching 14 bases. The trim removed 8 bases at V and 6 bases at J, leaving 1 base unmatched. The CDR3 totals 13 residues. In germline, CDR1 is ENHRY, CDR2 SYGVKD. As DNA, the CDR3 is TGTGCCATCGGACTAGCGGGAGGCGATACGCAGTATTTT. This translates into CAIGLAGGDTQYF.

The genes are TRBV2 and TRBJ1-2; D uncertain. There are 13 residues in the CDR3. The V end lost 0 bases, the J end lost 4 bases, and 6 bases lay between the germline ends. Looked up from germline, CDR1 is SNHLY and CDR2 is FYNNEI. The CDR3 here is CASSEARSYGYTF. The CDR3 DNA sequence: TGTGCCAGCAGTGAAGCACGGAGCTATGGCTACACCTTC.

The V call is TRBV18, the J call TRBJ2-1, with 7 nucleotides matching TRBD2. The V gene end was trimmed by 6 bases and the J gene end by 4 bases; junction bases not matched to a gene: 9. The germline V gene has CDR1 KGHSH and CDR2 LQKENI. The CDR3 loop spans 15 amino acids. The CDR3 sequence: CASSRERGYYNEQFF. The CDR3 DNA reads TGTGCCAGCTCCCGGGAGCGGGGTTATTACAATGAGCAGTTCTTC.

The rearrangement uses TRBV30 and TRBJ1-1; D gene uncertain. V lost 4 bases and J lost 2, with 11 bases in between. This CDR3 spans 13 amino acids. Germline lookup yields CDR1 GTSNPN and CDR2 SVGIG (reference sequence). In DNA form, the CDR3 reads TGTGCCTGGATCGGGCAGACTAACACTGAAGCTTTCTTT. As protein: CAWIGQTNTEAFF. Together with reference TRBV30 and TRBJ1-1, the CDR3 gives the full variable domain: SQTIHQWPATLVQPVGSPLSLECTVEGTSNPNLYWYRQAAGRGLQLLFYSVGIGQISSEVPQNLSASRPQDRQFILSSKKLLLSDSGFYLCAWIGQTNTEAFFGQGTRLTVV.

The chain joins TRBV5-8 to TRBJ1-4, with D perhaps matching TRBD1 (6 bases). The CDR3 contains 16 residues. Germline CDR1 SGHTS, CDR2 YDEGEE. The V gene lost 4 bases and the J gene lost 0 bases, with 13 bases spanning the gap. The DNA for the CDR3 is TGTGCCAGCAGCCGTGGACAGACCGCAACTAATGAAAAACTGTTTTTT. Its translation: CASSRGQTATNEKLFF.

The chain links TRBV2 to TRBJ1-4, with a possible D match to TRBD1 (6 bases). The CDR3 has 15 residues. V shed 6 bases and J shed 5 bases, with 16 bases lying between them. Germline V gene data show CDR1 as SNHLY and CDR2 as FYNNEI. The CDR3 DNA is TGTGCCAGCAGGGAACAGGGTTACTGGAATGAAAAACTGTTTTTT. Translation gives CASREQGYWNEKLFF.

In regard to this clone: The same CDR3 also results from other DNA sequences found in this sample. CDR3 DNA sequence: TGTGCCAGCTCAGGCGGAGCTAACTATGGCTACACCTTC. This sequence encodes CASSGGANYGYTF. This chain links TRBV28 with TRBJ1-2; D gene ambiguous. V lost 8 bases and J lost 0, with 10 bases in between. The CDR3 runs to 13 residues. The V gene's germline CDR1 is MDHEN and CDR2 SYDVKM.

Remarks on this clone: The sample contains more than one DNA sequence encoding this CDR3. This sequence joins TRBV2 and TRBJ2-3; D is unclear. Germline-derived CDR1 and CDR2 are SNHLY and FYNNEI. Trimming left V 3 bases short and J 2 bases short, with 3 bases between. This CDR3 comprises 12 residues. This CDR3 is CASSDPTDTQYF. CDR3 sequence (DNA): TGTGCCAGCAGTGACCCCACAGATACGCAGTATTTT.

This clone has a handful of counts. This chain joins TRBV19 and TRBJ1-1, with 11 bases fitting TRBD1. Germline trimming cut 2 bases from V and 6 bases from J; bases unmatched to any gene: 14. Germline loops: CDR1 LNHDA, CDR2 SQIVND (reference sequence). The CDR3 covers 18 residues. In DNA, the CDR3 is TGTGCCAGTAGTATACGGACAGGGGGCGCGACGGGCAAACCTGAAGCTTTCTTT. This sequence encodes CASSIRTGGATGKPEAFF. The variable domain in full, with the rest retrieved from reference TRBV19 and TRBJ1-1, is DGGITQSPKYLFRKEGQNVTLSCEQNLNHDAMYWYRQDPGQGLRLIYYSQIVNDFQKGDIAEGYSVSREKKESFPLTVTSAQKNPTAFYLCASSIRTGGATGKPEAFFGQGTRLTVV.

The genes are TRBV4-1 and TRBJ1-6, with D possibly matching TRBD1 (5 bases). Germline-derived CDR1 and CDR2 are MGHRA and YSYEKL. CDR3 length: 18 amino acids. Trimming shortened V by 1 base and J by 2 bases, and 15 bases separated the two germline ends. CDR3 DNA: TGCGCCAGCAGCCAAGTTTTCCCGGTCAGGGCCTATAATTCACCCCTCCACTTT. Its protein product is CASSQVFPVRAYNSPLHF.

This chain links TRBV29-1 with TRBJ1-2; tentatively, D is TRBD1 (5 bases). CDR3 length: 12 residues. Trimming pared 4 bases from V and 4 bases from J, leaving 10 bases between. Germline CDR1 SQVTM, CDR2 ANQGSEA. CDR3 residues: CSVAGGGYGYTF. The DNA of the CDR3 is TGCAGCGTTGCTGGTGGGGGCTATGGCTACACCTTC.

The chain joins TRBV18 to TRBJ2-7, with D perhaps being TRBD1 or TRBD2 (5 bases each). This CDR3 has 14 amino acids. Germline CDR1 and CDR2: KGHSH and LQKENI. V lost 4 bases and J lost 2, with 12 bases in between. The CDR3 sequence: CASSLRDGAYEQYF. The CDR3 DNA is TGTGCCAGCTCACTCCGGGACGGAGCCTACGAGCAGTACTTC.

Concerning this clone itself: This may be a read error, as it is one base from a much larger clone. The CDR3 nucleotides read TGTGCCAGCAGCGTAGGACAGAACACCGGGGAGCTGTTTTTT. Protein sequence: CASSVGQNTGELFF. The chain carries TRBV9 and TRBJ2-2; D gene unclear. CDR1 and CDR2 (germline): SGDLS, YYNGEE. The ends were cut back, 0 bases at V and 1 base at J, with 4 bases in the middle. This CDR3 contains 14 residues.